The rows below give T cell receptor beta chains drawn from one sample of a study of shared clonotypes between healthy human individuals. Here immunoSEQ multiplex PCR was the method, and the copy in TCRdb shows in-frame clones only, minus some. The sample yields about 990,000 clones, about 84% seen once. The sample was memory CD4+ T cells from PBMCs. The receptors here all came from a man aged 18 to 30 in good health. Some clones in this sample may be carry-over from other donors' samples. CDR3s leave out the opening cysteine and the closing phenylalanine or tryptophan. Clone size is shown for a subset of rows, as once, few, many or a class of expanded clone.

V	J	length	size	CDR3
TRBV6-1	TRBJ1-1	11	once	ASRWGTNTEAF
TRBV4-2	TRBJ2-7	13	-	ASSQLLAGPYEQY
TRBV6-6	TRBJ2-7	12	-	ASSYLAETYEQY
TRBV6-5	TRBJ1-1	11	-	ASTTGVGTEAF
TRBV4-1	TRBJ2-3	13	-	ASSQDDRVWDTQY
TRBV5-1	TRBJ1-1	16	-	ASSFYSSGQGPNTEAF
TRBV6-6	TRBJ1-1	12	-	ASVKRGMGTEAF
TRBV5-1	TRBJ1-1	12	once	ASSRDRGGTEAF
TRBV6-1	TRBJ2-7	13	-	ASKDLGAGLREGY
TRBV28	TRBJ2-3	16	-	ASSPSRGRWGYTDTQY
TRBV19	TRBJ1-1	12	-	ASREQGAYTEAF
TRBV7-9	TRBJ2-4	15	-	ASSSESGRPTVNIQY
TRBV18	TRBJ1-4	13	few	ASSPPGVTNEKLF
TRBV2	TRBJ2-1	13	-	ASSPLARSYNEQF
TRBV29-1	TRBJ2-2	10	many	SVAPTGRELF
TRBV13	TRBJ2-3	14	-	ASSRTPQGFPDTQY
TRBV9	TRBJ1-2	12	-	ASSVGPENYGYT
TRBV11-1	TRBJ1-1	14	-	ASSLDPGQGVFRAF
TRBV15	TRBJ2-7	11	-	ATSEWGQSEQY
TRBV29-1	TRBJ1-4	13	-	SVKGWGATNEKLF
TRBV6-1	TRBJ2-7	12	once	ASSFDRVSYEQY
TRBV11-2	TRBJ2-7	11	-	ASSRILAYEQY
TRBV30	TRBJ1-1	12	-	AWSVQGSDTEAF
TRBV21-1	TRBJ2-5	12	-	ASSGYTFSETQY
TRBV9	TRBJ1-1	15	many	ASSVGKGPPRNTEAF
TRBV28	TRBJ1-2	11	-	ASSSDPRIGYT
TRBV6-1	TRBJ2-6	10	-	AVPSGANVLT
TRBV2	TRBJ2-5	12	-	ASSPRTGGETQY
TRBV18	TRBJ1-6	15	-	ASSPPARASYNSPLH
TRBV7-3	TRBJ2-6	13	-	ASSLDNSGANVLT
TRBV7-9	TRBJ1-3	13	few	ASSSDGHSGNTIY
TRBV15	TRBJ1-3	13	-	ATSRAGTPGNTIY
TRBV19	TRBJ2-3	12	-	ASSPFSNTDTQY
TRBV19	TRBJ1-2	12	-	ASSTIQGLAGYT
TRBV7-2	TRBJ1-1	12	-	ASSLKVGNPEAF
TRBV11-2	TRBJ2-1	12	few	ASSLAGEDDEQF
TRBV30	TRBJ1-2	11	-	AWSGGQGWGYT
TRBV7-3	TRBJ2-5	12	-	ASSPTGNQETQY
TRBV2	TRBJ1-2	12	-	ASRVLTGNYGYT
TRBV6-5	TRBJ1-6	13	-	ASSINRVVGSPLH
TRBV19	TRBJ2-1	14	few	ASSPRTSGTFNEQF
TRBV9	TRBJ2-5	15	-	ASSPRFLRGRQETQY
TRBV27	TRBJ2-2	13	once	ASSLIRGQSGELF
TRBV5-5	TRBJ1-1	13	few	ASSFAGGFNTEAF
TRBV27	TRBJ1-1	11	-	ASSFSRNTEAF
TRBV7-9	TRBJ1-2	12	-	ASSQGDGNYGYT
TRBV6-5	TRBJ1-4	12	medium-sized	ASSYGGWNEKLF
TRBV18	TRBJ2-1	14	once	ASSPTGSAGINEQF
TRBV5-1	TRBJ2-3	12	-	ASSAGTWTDTQY
TRBV11-2	TRBJ2-2	17	-	ASSPRGLRQGATTGELF
TRBV4-2	TRBJ2-5	14	-	ASSQEGPPRGETQY